A selection of T cell receptor beta chains follows, all from one sample in a study of blood T cell repertoires in COVID-19. TCRdb keeps only in-frame clones here, not all; method: immunoSEQ multiplex PCR. Altogether over 90,000 clones are present, around 74% being singletons, with the ten largest covering approximately 4.1%. Sequencing was performed on peripheral blood. Receptor source: a man between 70 and 80 years old with COVID-19, enrolled during active disease. CDR3s include the opening cysteine and the closing phenylalanine or tryptophan. D genes are given only for firm matches. Some rows have no size entry. The others give once, few or many, or a class for an expanded clone.

D	V	length	size	J	DNA	CDR3
TRBD2	TRBV9	13	.	TRBJ2-2	TGTGCCAGCAACGGCGGGAGCTTCGGGGAGCTGTTTTTT	CASNGGSFGELFF
.	TRBV27	16	few	TRBJ2-2	TGTGCCAGCAGTTTTTTTCGACAGCTTAACACCGGGGAGCTGTTTTTT	CASSFFRQLNTGELFF
TRBD1	TRBV25-1	13	.	TRBJ1-5	TGTGCCAGCGCCGACAGGGACCATCAGCCCCAGCATTTT	CASADRDHQPQHF
TRBD2	TRBV9	16	.	TRBJ2-3	TGTGCCAGCAGCGTAGGTAGCGGGAGGGCCTCAGATACGCAGTATTTT	CASSVGSGRASDTQYF
.	TRBV9	15	.	TRBJ1-6	TGTGCCAGCAGCGTGGGACAACTCTATAATTCACCCCTCCACTTT	CASSVGQLYNSPLHF
.	TRBV5-5	15	.	TRBJ1-3	TGTGCCAGCAGCTGGCAGGGAGGCTCGGGAAACACCATATATTTT	CASSWQGGSGNTIYF
.	TRBV7-2	15	.	TRBJ1-2	TGTGCCAGCAGCGGGACGGCGGGGGACGGCTATGGCTACACCTTC	CASSGTAGDGYGYTF
TRBD2	TRBV2	16	once	TRBJ2-1	TGTGCCAGCAGGACTAGCGGACAGAGCTCCTACAATGAGCAGTTCTTC	CASRTSGQSSYNEQFF
TRBD1	TRBV11-2	13	once	TRBJ2-7	TGTGCCAGCAGCCCGGACAGGGTCCACGAGCAGTACTTC	CASSPDRVHEQYF
.	TRBV11-2	14	.	TRBJ1-6	TGTGCCAGCAGCCAACAGGGCAATAATTCACCCCTCCACTTT	CASSQQGNNSPLHF
TRBD1	TRBV29-1	14	.	TRBJ1-1	TGCAGCGTGGCAGAGGACAGGGCGCCCACTGAAGCTTTCTTT	CSVAEDRAPTEAFF
.	TRBV7-3	17	.	TRBJ2-1	TGTGCCAGCAGCCCAACTCTCCGACAGGCCGGTTCCAATGAGCAGTTCTTC	CASSPTLRQAGSNEQFF
TRBD1	TRBV7-3	15	.	TRBJ2-1	TGTGCCAGCAGCTCTCGGACAGGGGCCTACAATGAGCAGTTCTTC	CASSSRTGAYNEQFF
TRBD1	TRBV7-8	16	few	TRBJ1-2	TGTGCCAGCAGCCAAGGGACAGGGGGCTTATACTATGGCTACACCTTC	CASSQGTGGLYYGYTF
.	TRBV7-9	12	.	TRBJ1-2	TGTGCCAGCAGCTTAAATCCCGTTGGCTACACCTTC	CASSLNPVGYTF
TRBD2	TRBV2	15	once	TRBJ2-3	TGTGCCAGCAGGGACGCTAGCGGGAGTACAGATACGCAGTATTTT	CASRDASGSTDTQYF
.	TRBV7-2	15	.	TRBJ1-3	TGTGCCAGCAGCTTTAATGGAGGTTTTGGAAACACCATATATTTT	CASSFNGGFGNTIYF
TRBD1	TRBV5-1	12	.	TRBJ1-1	TGCGCCAGCAGCGTGGGACAGACTGAAGCTTTCTTT	CASSVGQTEAFF
.	TRBV11-2	14	.	TRBJ1-4	TGTGCCAGCAGCCCTACGAACACTAATGAAAAACTGTTTTTT	CASSPTNTNEKLFF
.	TRBV27	12	many	TRBJ2-3	TGTGCCAGCAGTTTATTGGGCGATACGCAGTATTTT	CASSLLGDTQYF
TRBD1	TRBV27	13	.	TRBJ2-1	TGTGCCAGCAGTTTTGGACAGGTCAATGAGCAGTTCTTC	CASSFGQVNEQFF
.	TRBV4-1	19	few	TRBJ2-7	TGCGCCAGAAAGCCAAGGGTTGAGGAGGTGGTGGCGGGATCCTACGAGCAGTACTTC	CARKPRVEEVVAGSYEQYF
TRBD1	TRBV5-1	15	.	TRBJ1-5	TGCGCCAGCAGGGAGGGGACAGGCCAGGGGCAGCCCCAGCATTTT	CASREGTGQGQPQHF
.	TRBV9	14	.	TRBJ2-5	TGTGCCAGCAGCGAATACCCATCCGGAGAGACCCAGTACTTC	CASSEYPSGETQYF
TRBD1	TRBV19	13	.	TRBJ2-5	TGTGCCAGTAGTACCGACAGGGTAGAGACCCAGTACTTC	CASSTDRVETQYF
.	TRBV7-2	14	few	TRBJ2-7	TGTGCCAGCAGCGCAGTCGGACTGCGACGGGAGCAGTACTTC	CASSAVGLRREQYF
.	TRBV29-1	11	.	TRBJ1-4	TGCAGCGTGGGACATGGGGAAAAACTGTTTTTT	CSVGHGEKLFF
TRBD1	TRBV9	16	.	TRBJ2-1	TGTGCCAGCAGCGTAAGGTCGTCAGGGGGCACCCATGAGCAGTTCTTC	CASSVRSSGGTHEQFF
TRBD2	TRBV29-1	12	.	TRBJ2-7	TGCAGCGTTACTAGCGGGACGGGCGAGCAGTACTTC	CSVTSGTGEQYF
TRBD2	TRBV19	19	.	TRBJ2-1	TGTGCCAGTAGTATAGCGGGACGGAGGACTAGCGGGAGTTATAGTGAGCAGTTCTTC	CASSIAGRRTSGSYSEQFF
.	TRBV6-5	13	.	TRBJ2-2	TGTGCCAGCAGACAGGCGAACACCGGGGAGCTGTTTTTT	CASRQANTGELFF
TRBD2	TRBV5-4	15	.	TRBJ2-3	TGTGCCAGCAGCCGGACTAGCGGGGGCACAGATACGCAGTATTTT	CASSRTSGGTDTQYF
.	TRBV7-9	13	.	TRBJ1-2	TGTGCCAGCAGCTCCACAGAGAACTATGGCTACACCTTC	CASSSTENYGYTF
TRBD2	TRBV5-4	15	.	TRBJ2-7	TGTGCCAGCAGCTTGGCTAGCGGTTACTCCTACGAGCAGTACTTC	CASSLASGYSYEQYF
.	TRBV10-3	15	.	TRBJ1-1	TGTGCCATCAGCCAAGGGGCAGTTGGGAACACTGAAGCTTTCTTT	CAISQGAVGNTEAFF
.	TRBV18	13	.	TRBJ1-6	TGTGCCAGCTCACCAGAGGGTAATTCACCCCTCCACTTT	CASSPEGNSPLHF
TRBD1	TRBV29-1	12	.	TRBJ2-7	TGCAGCGTTGGGGGACAGAACTACGAGCAGTACTTC	CSVGGQNYEQYF
.	TRBV29-1	13	.	TRBJ2-1	TGCAGCGTTGAATCTCCTACCTACAATGAGCAGTTCTTC	CSVESPTYNEQFF
.	TRBV19	17	few	TRBJ1-5	TGTGCCAGTAGTGGGGGAACAGGGCGGCTTAGCAATCAGCCCCAGCATTTT	CASSGGTGRLSNQPQHF
.	TRBV5-5	15	few	TRBJ2-1	TGTGCCAGCAGCTTGGGAGTAGCGGTGAGCAATGAGCAGTTCTTC	CASSLGVAVSNEQFF
.	TRBV3-1/TRBV3-2	17	.	TRBJ2-6	TGTGCCAGCAGCCAAGCCGTCGGAGCCTCTGGGGCCAACGTCCTGACTTTC	CASSQAVGASGANVLTF
.	TRBV19	13	.	TRBJ2-2	TGTGCCAGTAGTGGCAGGAACACCGGGGAGCTGTTTTTT	CASSGRNTGELFF
.	TRBV20-1	10	.	TRBJ2-5	TGCAGTGCGCGACAAGAGACCCAGTACTTC	CSARQETQYF
.	TRBV18	14	.	TRBJ2-3	TGTGCCAGCTCACCGCCTATTAGCACAGATACGCAGTATTTT	CASSPPISTDTQYF
.	TRBV2	15	.	TRBJ2-1	TGTGCCAGCAGTTTTAGCGAATCGGCCTACAATGAGCAGTTCTTC	CASSFSESAYNEQFF